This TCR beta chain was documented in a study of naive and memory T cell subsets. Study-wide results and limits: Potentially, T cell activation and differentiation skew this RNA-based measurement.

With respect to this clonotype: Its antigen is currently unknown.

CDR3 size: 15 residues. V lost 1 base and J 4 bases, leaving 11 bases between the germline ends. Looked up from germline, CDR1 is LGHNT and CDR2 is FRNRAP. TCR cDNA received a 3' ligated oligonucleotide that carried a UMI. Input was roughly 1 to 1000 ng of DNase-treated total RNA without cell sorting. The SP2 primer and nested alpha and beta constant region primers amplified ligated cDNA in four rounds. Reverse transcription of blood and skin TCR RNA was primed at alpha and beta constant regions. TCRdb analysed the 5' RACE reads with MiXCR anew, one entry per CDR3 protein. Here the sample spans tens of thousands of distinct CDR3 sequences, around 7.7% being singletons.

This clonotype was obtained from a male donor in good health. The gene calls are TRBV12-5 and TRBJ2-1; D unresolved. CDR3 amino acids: CASGLGGLGYNEQFF. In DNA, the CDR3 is TGTGCTAGTGGTTTGGGCGGCTTGGGGTACAATGAGCAGTTCTTC. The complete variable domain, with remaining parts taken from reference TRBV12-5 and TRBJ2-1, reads DARVTQTPRHKVTEMGQEVTMRCQPILGHNTVFWYRQTMMQGLELLAYFRNRAPLDDSGMPKDRFSAEMPDATLATLKIQPSEPRDSAVYFCASGLGGLGYNEQFFGPGTRLTVL.